This entry describes one TCR beta chain. Its specificity is not known. This sample is drawn from a study of cytomegalovirus exposure and HLA in healthy donors. Findings and caveats of the study: Information on immune exposure was restricted to one variable (CMV serostatus).

Each donor was healthy, and each was a bone marrow donor. The PCR used 60 Vbeta and 13 Jbeta primers. In the original processing: Unique TCR beta chains totaled some 80 million in a later count, with around 11 million of them shared. Profiled with immunoSEQ multiplex PCR; TCRdb holds only in-frame clones, not every one. V and J calls and clone size are those listed in that table; D and trimming were worked out from the DNA. Seen here are about 130,000 clones, 70% to 85% observed once, and the top ten hold under 1.5%. Germline loops: CDR1 MNHNS, CDR2 SASEGT. Trimming shortened V by 1 base and J by 0 bases, and 10 bases separated the two germline ends. CDR3 length: 15 amino acids.

The chain uses TRBV6-1 and TRBJ2-7; D not resolved. The receptor comes from a female donor in good health and CMV-seronegative. Sequencing input: PBMCs. The CDR3 protein is CASSEESYSSYEQYF. The CDR3 DNA is TGTGCCAGCAGTGAAGAGAGCTACTCCTCCTACGAGCAGTACTTC.